This TCR beta chain stems from a study of T cell clones after liver transplantation. Overall study context: Pre-transplant mixed lymphocyte reactions yielded third-party-reactive TCRbeta sequences as comparators for graft-donor-reactive sequences.

Overall study findings and caveats: These preliminary findings come from unstandardized post-transplant sampling times.

A remark on this clone: Its antigen is not identified.

Profiled with immunoSEQ multiplex PCR; TCRdb holds only in-frame clones, not every one. The table includes some 110,000 clones, 82% detected once. The CDR3 is 13 residues long. V was pared by 4 bases and J by 8 bases, with 15 bases between. CDR1 SGDLS and CDR2 YYNGEE come from the germline V gene. Sample: CD4+ T cells from blood, taken before liver transplant. This chain joins TRBV9 and TRBJ1-2; D is possibly TRBD1 (5 bases). The clonotype was recovered from a human donor who received a liver transplant. DNA for the CDR3: TGTGCCAGCAGCACGCAGGGTATGAGGGGCTACACCTTC. Its translation is CASSTQGMRGYTF.